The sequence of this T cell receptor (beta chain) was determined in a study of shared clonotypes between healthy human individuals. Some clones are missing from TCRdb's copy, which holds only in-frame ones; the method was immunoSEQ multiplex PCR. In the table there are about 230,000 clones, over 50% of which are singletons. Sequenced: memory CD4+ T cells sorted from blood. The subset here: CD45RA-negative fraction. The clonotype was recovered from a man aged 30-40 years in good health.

The CDR3 sequence: CASSADYGGSSYEQYF. The CDR3 DNA follows: TGTGCCAGCAGCGCAGACTATGGCGGGAGCTCCTACGAGCAGTACTTC. This chain joins TRBV9 and TRBJ2-7; TRBD2 aligns across 7 bases. In germline, CDR1 is SGDLS, CDR2 YYNGEE. This CDR3 has 16 residues. The V gene end was trimmed by 3 bases and the J gene end by 0 bases; junction bases not matched to a gene: 9.